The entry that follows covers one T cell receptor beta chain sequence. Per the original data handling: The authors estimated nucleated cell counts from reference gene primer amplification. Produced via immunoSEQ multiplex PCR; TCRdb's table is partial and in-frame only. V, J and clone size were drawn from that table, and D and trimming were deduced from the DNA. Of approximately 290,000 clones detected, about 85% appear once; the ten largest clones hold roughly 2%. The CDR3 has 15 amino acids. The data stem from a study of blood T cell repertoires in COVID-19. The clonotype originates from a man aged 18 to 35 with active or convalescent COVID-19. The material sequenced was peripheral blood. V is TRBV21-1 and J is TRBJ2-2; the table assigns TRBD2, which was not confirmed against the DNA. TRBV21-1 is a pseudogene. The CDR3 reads CASSGTLLNPGELFF. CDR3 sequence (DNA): TGTGCCAGCTCGGGGACTCTATTAAATCCCGGGGAGCTGTTTTTT.